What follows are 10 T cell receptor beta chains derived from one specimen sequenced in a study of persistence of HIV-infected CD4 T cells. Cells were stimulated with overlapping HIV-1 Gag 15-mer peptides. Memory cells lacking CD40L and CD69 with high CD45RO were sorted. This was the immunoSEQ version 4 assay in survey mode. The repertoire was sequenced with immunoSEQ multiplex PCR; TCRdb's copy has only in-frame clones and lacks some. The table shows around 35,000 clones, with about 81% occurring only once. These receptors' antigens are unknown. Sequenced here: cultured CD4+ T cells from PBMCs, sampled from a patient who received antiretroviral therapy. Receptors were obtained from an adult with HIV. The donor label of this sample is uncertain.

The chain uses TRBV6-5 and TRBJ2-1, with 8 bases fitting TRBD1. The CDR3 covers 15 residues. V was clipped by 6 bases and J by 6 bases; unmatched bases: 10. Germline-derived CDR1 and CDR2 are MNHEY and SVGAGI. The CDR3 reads CASRSDRGNINEQFF. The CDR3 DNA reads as TGTGCCAGCAGGTCCGACAGGGGTAATATCAATGAGCAGTTCTTC.

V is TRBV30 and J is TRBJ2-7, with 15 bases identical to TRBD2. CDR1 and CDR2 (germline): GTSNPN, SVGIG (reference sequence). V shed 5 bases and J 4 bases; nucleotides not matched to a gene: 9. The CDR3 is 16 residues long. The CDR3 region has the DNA TGTGCCTGGTCCCGTGGACTAGCGGGGGGGCGGTACGAGCAGTACTTC. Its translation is CAWSRGLAGGRYEQYF.

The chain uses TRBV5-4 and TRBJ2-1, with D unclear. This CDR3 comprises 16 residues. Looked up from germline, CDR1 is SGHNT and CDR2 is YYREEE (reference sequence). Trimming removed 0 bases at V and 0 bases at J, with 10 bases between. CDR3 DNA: TGTGCCAGCAGCTTGGGTGGCAGCTTCTCCTACAATGAGCAGTTCTTC. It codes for CASSLGGSFSYNEQFF.

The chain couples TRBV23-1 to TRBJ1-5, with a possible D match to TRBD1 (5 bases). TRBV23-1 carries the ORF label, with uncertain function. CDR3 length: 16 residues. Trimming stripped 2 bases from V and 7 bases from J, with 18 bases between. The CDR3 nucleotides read TGCGCCAGCAGTCAACCCGGGGCGGCTCAGGGACAGCCCCAGCATTTT. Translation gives CASSQPGAAQGQPQHF.

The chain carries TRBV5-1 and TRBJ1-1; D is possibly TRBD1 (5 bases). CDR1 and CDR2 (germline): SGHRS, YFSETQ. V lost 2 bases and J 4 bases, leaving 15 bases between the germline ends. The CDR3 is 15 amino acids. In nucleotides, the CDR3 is TGCGCCAGCAGCTTTAAAGGGGAGGTGAGCACTGAAGCTTTCTTT. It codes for CASSFKGEVSTEAFF.

The DNA of the CDR3 is TGTGCCAGCAGCGAGGCCGGGGGCTCCTACAATGAGCAGTTCTTC. It encodes CASSEAGGSYNEQFF. The V call is TRBV9, the J call TRBJ2-1; TRBD2 might be the D (6 bases). CDR3 length equals 15 residues. Germline CDR1 is SGDLS and CDR2 is YYNGEE. The V end lost 3 bases, the J end lost 0 bases, and 10 bases lay between the germline ends.

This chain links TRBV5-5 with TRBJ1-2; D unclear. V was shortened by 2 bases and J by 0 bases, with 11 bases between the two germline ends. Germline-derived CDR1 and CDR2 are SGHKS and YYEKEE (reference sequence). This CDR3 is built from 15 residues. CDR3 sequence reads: CASSLTEQPNYGYTF. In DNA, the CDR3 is TGTGCCAGCAGCTTAACAGAGCAGCCTAACTATGGCTACACCTTC.

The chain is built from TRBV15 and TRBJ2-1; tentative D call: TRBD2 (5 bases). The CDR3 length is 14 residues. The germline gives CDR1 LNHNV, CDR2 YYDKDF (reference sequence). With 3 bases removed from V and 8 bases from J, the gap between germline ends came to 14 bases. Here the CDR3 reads CATSSGSLNYEQFF. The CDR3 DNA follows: TGTGCCACCAGCAGTGGGAGTCTGAACTATGAGCAGTTCTTC.

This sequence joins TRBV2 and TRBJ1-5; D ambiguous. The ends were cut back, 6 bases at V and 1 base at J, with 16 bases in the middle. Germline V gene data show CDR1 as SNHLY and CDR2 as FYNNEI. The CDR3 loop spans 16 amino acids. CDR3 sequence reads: CASSPRQRSSNQPQHF. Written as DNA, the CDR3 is TGTGCCAGCAGCCCGCGACAAAGGTCCAGCAATCAGCCCCAGCATTTT.

CDR3: CASSRGVAGEQFF. CDR3 in DNA: TGTGCTAGTTCCCGGGGGGTGGCTGGTGAGCAGTTCTTC. This chain uses TRBV12-5 with TRBJ2-1, with 7 bases lining up with TRBD2. J was trimmed by 9 bases and V by 8 bases; bases with no gene match: 10. Germline lookup yields CDR1 LGHNT and CDR2 FRNRAP. This CDR3 spans 13 amino acids. Full variable domain (missing parts from reference TRBV12-5 and TRBJ2-1): DARVTQTPRHKVTEMGQEVTMRCQPILGHNTVFWYRQTMMQGLELLAYFRNRAPLDDSGMPKDRFSAEMPDATLATLKIQPSEPRDSAVYFCASSRGVAGEQFFGPGTRLTVL.